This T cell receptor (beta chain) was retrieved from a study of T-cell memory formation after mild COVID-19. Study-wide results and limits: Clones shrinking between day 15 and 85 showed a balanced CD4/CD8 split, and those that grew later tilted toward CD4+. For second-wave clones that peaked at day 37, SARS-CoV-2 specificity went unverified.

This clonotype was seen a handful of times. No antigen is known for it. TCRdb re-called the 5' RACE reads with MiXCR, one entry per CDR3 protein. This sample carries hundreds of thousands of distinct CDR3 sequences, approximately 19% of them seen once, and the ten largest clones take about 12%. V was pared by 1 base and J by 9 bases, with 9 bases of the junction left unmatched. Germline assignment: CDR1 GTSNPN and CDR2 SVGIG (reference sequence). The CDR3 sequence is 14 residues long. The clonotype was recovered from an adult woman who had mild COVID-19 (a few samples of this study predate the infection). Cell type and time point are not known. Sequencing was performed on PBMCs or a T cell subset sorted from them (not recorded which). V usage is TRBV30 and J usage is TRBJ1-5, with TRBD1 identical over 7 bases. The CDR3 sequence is CAWSATGRKWPQHF. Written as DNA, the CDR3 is TGTGCCTGGAGTGCGACAGGGAGGAAATGGCCCCAGCATTTT. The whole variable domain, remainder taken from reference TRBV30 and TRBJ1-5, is SQTIHQWPATLVQPVGSPLSLECTVEGTSNPNLYWYRQAAGRGLQLLFYSVGIGQISSEVPQNLSASRPQDRQFILSSKKLLLSDSGFYLCAWSATGRKWPQHFGDGTRLSIL.